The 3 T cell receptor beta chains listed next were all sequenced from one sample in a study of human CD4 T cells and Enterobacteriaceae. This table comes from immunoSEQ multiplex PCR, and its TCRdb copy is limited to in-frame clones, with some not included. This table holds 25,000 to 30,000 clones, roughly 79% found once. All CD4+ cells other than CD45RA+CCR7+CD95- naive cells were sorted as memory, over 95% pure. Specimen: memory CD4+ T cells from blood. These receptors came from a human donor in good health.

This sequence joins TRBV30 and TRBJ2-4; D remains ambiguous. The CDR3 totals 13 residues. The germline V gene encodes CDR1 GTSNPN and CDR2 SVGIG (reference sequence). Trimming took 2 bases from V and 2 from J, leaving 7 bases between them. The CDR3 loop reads CAWSPDSKNIQYF. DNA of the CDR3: TGTGCCTGGAGTCCTGATTCCAAAAACATTCAGTACTTC.

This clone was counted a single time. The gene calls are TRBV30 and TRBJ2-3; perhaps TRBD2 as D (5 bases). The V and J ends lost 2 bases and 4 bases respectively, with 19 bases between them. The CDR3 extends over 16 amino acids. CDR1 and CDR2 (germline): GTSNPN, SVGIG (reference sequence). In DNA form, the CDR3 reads TGTGCCTGGAGTTTGTTGCCGGGAAGACTGGCAGATACGCAGTATTTT. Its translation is CAWSLLPGRLADTQYF.

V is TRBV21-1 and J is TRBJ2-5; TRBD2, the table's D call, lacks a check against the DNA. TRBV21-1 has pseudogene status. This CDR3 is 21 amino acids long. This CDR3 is CASSKVAPWVEEGGDMKTQYF. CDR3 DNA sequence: TGTGCCAGCAGCAAAGTAGCCCCCTGGGTTGAGGAGGGGGGGGATATGAAGACCCAGTACTTC.